This TCR beta chain was sequenced in a study of blood T cell repertoires in COVID-19 (dated by TCRdb to the early 2020s). Regarding the study in general: The collaborator samples originated in the United States, Italy and Spain and spanned the acute and convalescent phases of COVID-19. The material from the prospective study consisted of cDNA or gDNA derived from T cells, B-cell-depleted T cells, or PBMCs. Subjects who had been exposed to COVID-19, were actively infected with it, or had recovered from it provided the deeply sampled blood TCRbeta repertoires that made up the dataset. The repertoires were made available in a free public database intended to serve as a resource for research on the immune response to SARS-CoV-2. Samples came from the ongoing ImmuneRACE study (first 160 participants) plus 1,254 subjects from 6 global collaborators. Sample metadata almost always included a de-identified subject ID, COVID-19 status, age in years and sex. Where available, HLA class I and class II types were taken from metadata supplied by the sample provider and were not determined by assay-based typing.

Broad study findings and their caveats: How much clinical and demographic metadata was included differed by source and by participant, and the metadata was provided uncurated.

TCRbeta CDR3 regions were amplified from genomic DNA by means of the immunoSEQ Assay, a bias-controlled multiplex PCR. In the original analysis: The number of nucleated cells in each sample was estimated by amplification of reference gene primers within the assay. To quantify the absolute abundance of each unique TCRbeta CDR3 rearrangement, sequence reads were collapsed and filtered. For each sample, productive Simpson clonality was calculated as the square root of Simpson's diversity index over productive rearrangements. Sourced from immuneACCESS, this table was stored by TCRdb with only in-frame sequences that have V and J called. A share of the clones is absent; for the studies checked, an unresolved V gene accounts for under half, and the remainder has no known explanation. That table gives V, J and clone size, and the DNA gave D and trimming. The sample data list approximately 40,000 clones, and more than 90% of these were observed just once. The top ten clonotypes cover around 5.8% of the sample.

Taken from cysteine to phenylalanine, the CDR3 has 16 residues. Just the 48-base CDR3 DNA is kept, in frame starting at base 1. Whole blood was collected in K2EDTA tubes by collaborating institutions according to the institutions' own protocols. Collaborator samples were shipped for TCRbeta analysis as frozen whole blood, isolated PBMCs, or DNA extracted from either sample type. About this clone: Its binding antigen is unknown. Per-nucleotide qualities are absent, and no much larger clonotype sits a single base away.

The material sequenced was peripheral blood. The rearrangement joined TRBV12-2 to TRBJ2-1; TRBD1 reflects the table's D call only, with no check against the DNA. TRBV12-2 is a documented pseudogene. The source is a woman of 80 years or more with acute or convalescent COVID-19. The DNA sequence is as follows: TGTGCAAGTCGCTTAGGGTCCCCGACAGCTTACAATGAGCAGTTCTTC. This codes for CASRLGSPTAYNEQFF.